These 19 T cell receptor beta chains came from one sample sequenced in a study of long-term antiretroviral therapy in people with HIV. The libraries were made with immunoSEQ v3.0 at survey level. Some clones are missing from TCRdb's copy, which holds only in-frame ones; the method was immunoSEQ multiplex PCR. Among 25,000 to 35,000 clones listed, around three quarters were seen once. The sequencing used unsorted PBMCs, collected 0.3 years after starting antiretroviral therapy. These receptors originate from a man in his forties or fifties with HIV.

This chain connects TRBV5-1 to TRBJ2-3; no definite D call. The CDR3 totals 13 residues. The germline gives CDR1 SGHRS, CDR2 YFSETQ. V was trimmed by 5 bases and J by 2 bases, leaving 9 bases between them. The CDR3, as DNA: TGCGCCAGCAGTATAGGAAACACAGATACGCAGTATTTT. Residues: CASSIGNTDTQYF.

V gene TRBV2 combines with J gene TRBJ1-1; 7 nucleotides agree with TRBD1. From germline, CDR1 is SNHLY and CDR2 FYNNEI. The V segment lost 7 bases and the J segment 0 bases; nucleotides outside the gene matches: 2. CDR3 length: 13 residues. For the CDR3, the DNA is TGTGCCAGCAAGGACAGGATGAACACTGAAGCTTTCTTT. It codes for CASKDRMNTEAFF.

V usage is TRBV7-9 and J usage is TRBJ2-3; 7 nucleotides align to TRBD1. The V gene's germline CDR1 is SEHNR and CDR2 FQNEAQ (reference sequence). CDR3 length equals 16 residues. The V and J ends lost 2 bases and 5 bases, in that order; junction bases with no gene match: 10. The DNA of the CDR3 is TGTGCCAGCAGCTTAAGAGGACAGGACCTGGAAGATACGCAGTATTTT. It translates to CASSLRGQDLEDTQYF.

J is TRBJ2-1 and V is TRBV5-1; TRBD2 agrees at 11 bases. This CDR3 contains 16 residues. V trimming: 3 bases; J trimming: 5 bases; junction bases outside the gene matches: 7. CDR1 is SGHRS, CDR2 YFSETQ, per germline. This CDR3 is CASSSLLAGDDNEQFF. The CDR3 DNA sequence: TGCGCCAGCAGCTCTTTACTAGCGGGGGATGACAATGAGCAGTTCTTC.

This chain joins TRBV18 and TRBJ2-3; TRBD1 or TRBD2 may be the D gene (6 bases each). The CDR3 contains 16 residues. V was pared by 3 bases and J by 6 bases, with 19 bases between. Germline CDR1 reads KGHSH; CDR2 reads LQKENI. In DNA, the CDR3 is TGTGCCAGCTCACCTAGTATCGGGGGCAGTAGTGATACGCAGTATTTT. The encoded protein is CASSPSIGGSSDTQYF.

The chain joins TRBV13 to TRBJ1-2; D call uncertain. The CDR3 spans 15 residues. V was trimmed by 0 bases and J by 0 bases, leaving 8 bases between them. Looked up from germline, CDR1 is PRHDT and CDR2 is FYEKMQ (reference sequence). The CDR3 sequence: CASSLGDRTNYGYTF. CDR3 coding DNA: TGTGCCAGCAGCTTAGGAGACCGAACTAACTATGGCTACACCTTC.

This clone was observed a handful of times. The chain's CDR3 is CASSQDLRGARGYTF. DNA for the CDR3: TGTGCCAGCAGCCAAGATCTACGGGGGGCGAGAGGCTACACCTTC. The rearrangement links TRBV14 to TRBJ1-2; maybe TRBD1 (6 bases). The germline gives CDR1 SGHDN, CDR2 FVKESK. Deletions cut 0 bases from V and 8 bases from J, with 16 bases between. CDR3 length: 15 amino acids.

The chain recombines TRBV28 with TRBJ2-5; 9 bases are shared with TRBD1. With V trimmed by 4 bases and J by 3 bases, 6 bases remained unmatched. The CDR3 extends over 15 amino acids. The germline gives CDR1 MDHEN, CDR2 SYDVKM. The CDR3 loop is CASSSAGTGKETQYF. Here the CDR3 DNA reads TGTGCCAGCAGTTCGGCCGGGACAGGGAAAGAGACCCAGTACTTC.

This rearrangement joins TRBV28 to TRBJ1-1; D not resolved. The CDR3 has 15 residues. V lost 1 base to trimming and J lost 4 bases, with 13 bases between them. Germline V CDR1 and CDR2: MDHEN, SYDVKM. The CDR3 DNA follows: TGTGCCAGCAGTTTATCAGGCACACGAGGCACTGAAGCTTTCTTT. Translating it yields CASSLSGTRGTEAFF.

The V and J genes are TRBV19 and TRBJ1-1; TRBD1 is a possible D gene (6 bases). Between the trimmed V and J ends, which lost 1 base and 5 bases, there was a span of 14 bases. Germline loops: CDR1 LNHDA, CDR2 SQIVND (reference sequence). There are 15 residues in the CDR3. In DNA form, the CDR3 reads TGTGCCAGTAGTATAGCTCAGGGGCGCGGTACTGAAGCTTTCTTT. Its translation is CASSIAQGRGTEAFF. The complete variable domain, with remaining parts taken from reference TRBV19 and TRBJ1-1, reads DGGITQSPKYLFRKEGQNVTLSCEQNLNHDAMYWYRQDPGQGLRLIYYSQIVNDFQKGDIAEGYSVSREKKESFPLTVTSAQKNPTAFYLCASSIAQGRGTEAFFGQGTRLTVV.

This clone was picked up one time. The V gene is TRBV7-2, the J gene TRBJ1-6, with unresolved D. The CDR3 contains 17 residues. Germline lookup yields CDR1 SGHTA and CDR2 FQGNSA. V lost 0 bases to trimming and J lost 0 bases, with 9 bases between them. This chain's CDR3 is CASSLAYWVSYNSPLHF. CDR3 coding DNA: TGTGCCAGCAGCTTAGCTTATTGGGTCTCCTATAATTCACCCCTCCACTTT.

CDR3 sequence: CATSRDRQGQYF. The CDR3 DNA follows: TGTGCCACCAGCAGAGATAGGCAGGGGCAGTACTTC. The chain carries TRBV15 and TRBJ2-7; D perhaps matches TRBD1 (5 bases). Trimming removed 0 bases at V and 9 bases at J, with 9 bases between. CDR3 length: 12 residues. Germline CDR1 and CDR2: LNHNV and YYDKDF (reference sequence).

J is TRBJ2-4 and V is TRBV9; 9 positions agree with TRBD1. CDR3 length equals 18 residues. Germline V gene lookup returns CDR1 SGDLS and CDR2 YYNGEE. V lost 4 bases, J lost 1 base, and 12 bases stayed unmatched. CDR3 DNA: TGTGCCAGCAGCCACGGGACAGGGAATACCGGGGCCAAAAACATTCAGTACTTC. Translating gives CASSHGTGNTGAKNIQYF. Drawing the rest from reference TRBV9 and TRBJ2-4, the complete variable domain is DSGVTQTPKHLITATGQRVTLRCSPRSGDLSVYWYQQSLDQGLQFLIQYYNGEERAKGNILERFSAQQFPDLHSELNLSSLELGDSALYFCASSHGTGNTGAKNIQYFGAGTRLSVL.

The rearrangement joins TRBV6-5 to TRBJ2-3; D is unresolved. Germline V gene data show CDR1 as MNHEY and CDR2 as SVGAGI. Trimming removed 1 base from V and 3 bases from J, with 11 bases in between. The CDR3 covers 15 residues. CDR3 in amino acids: CASSYFGPGTDTQYF. The DNA of the CDR3 is TGTGCCAGCAGTTACTTTGGACCCGGGACAGATACGCAGTATTTT.

This clone was detected a few times. CDR3 sequence: CASSVGGLYEQYF. The CDR3, as DNA: TGTGCCAGCAGTGTGGGGGGACTTTACGAGCAGTACTTC. V is TRBV6-1 and J is TRBJ2-7, with D perhaps TRBD2 (6 bases). This CDR3 contains 13 residues. Germline V gene data show CDR1 as MNHNS and CDR2 as SASEGT. Trimming left V 4 bases short and J 4 bases short, with 11 bases between.

The chain recombines TRBV9 with TRBJ2-7, with 8 bases lining up with TRBD1. V lost 0 bases to trimming and J lost 5 bases; unmatched junction nucleotides: 10. CDR1 and CDR2 from the germline V gene are SGDLS and YYNGEE. This CDR3 has 16 amino acids. The CDR3 nucleotides read TGTGCCAGCAGCGTAGGGGTACAGGGGGTTAACAACGAGCAGTACTTC. Amino acid sequence: CASSVGVQGVNNEQYF.

The chain is built from TRBV11-2 and TRBJ2-5; D possibly corresponds to TRBD1 (7 bases). Trimming pared 4 bases from V and 7 bases from J, leaving 19 bases between. Germline CDR1 SGHAT, CDR2 FQNNGV. CDR3 length: 15 amino acids. CDR3 region: CASSSRGVQGGTQYF. CDR3 sequence (DNA): TGTGCCAGCAGCTCCAGGGGGGTTCAGGGGGGGACCCAGTACTTC.

The chain joins TRBV7-2 to TRBJ1-5; D is ambiguous. Trimming took off 4 bases at V and 4 bases at J, with 14 bases between the two ends. CDR3 size: 15 residues. The V gene's germline CDR1 is SGHTA and CDR2 FQGNSA. The chain's CDR3 is CASSSYRSANQPQHF. DNA of the CDR3: TGTGCCAGCAGCTCCTATAGGTCAGCAAATCAGCCCCAGCATTTT.

The chain links TRBV5-1 to TRBJ1-3; D is unclear. There are 15 residues in the CDR3. CDR1 and CDR2 (germline): SGHRS, YFSETQ. V was clipped by 0 bases and J by 0 bases, with 7 bases between them. The CDR3 region is CASSLGQVSGNTIYF. The CDR3 region has the DNA TGCGCCAGCAGCTTGGGCCAGGTCTCTGGAAACACCATATATTTT.